This TCR beta chain comes out of a study of identifying expanded T cells in peripheral blood. Study findings and constraints: Two-week clone count variance significantly increased as total template count grew.

This clone was seen only once. Its matching antigen is unknown. Clones were sequenced by immunoSEQ multiplex PCR, and TCRdb holds only the in-frame ones, with some missing. The sample has about 82,000 clones; over 85% are singletons. The sequenced sample was blood. This TCR was recovered from a person between 18 and 75 years old in good health.

CDR3 amino acids: CASSQTTSGIGFSSYNEQFF. CDR3 sequence (DNA): TGTGCCAGCAGCCAGACAACTAGCGGGATAGGTTTTAGCTCCTACAATGAGCAGTTCTTC. J is TRBJ2-1 and V is TRBV7-6, with 10 bases matching TRBD2. V shed 5 bases and J 0 bases; nucleotides not matched to a gene: 16. This CDR3 is 20 amino acids long. Germline CDR1 SGHVS, CDR2 FNYEAQ.